Listed below are T cell receptor beta chains from one sample, sequenced in a study of blood T cells in healthy people across ages. Via MiXCR, TCRdb re-called the 5' RACE reads, giving one row per CDR3 protein. The sample includes about 640,000 distinct CDR3 sequences, 58% of them seen just once. Material for sequencing was blood. All receptors derive from a man in his 60s in good health. Each CDR3 is given with its conserved first and last residue. A D gene is named only where the DNA matches it firmly. Size tells how often a clone was seen (once, few, many) or the class of an expanded clone, and some rows leave it out.

clone_size: .
j_call: TRBJ1-2
v_call: TRBV11-2
d_call: .
cdr3_nt: TGTGCCACTCGGGGGGTTAACGGCTACACCTTC
cdr3_aa: CATRGVNGYTF

clone_size: .
j_call: TRBJ1-6
v_call: TRBV20-1
d_call: .
cdr3_nt: TGCAGTGCTAGTCGGCAGGATAATTCACCCCTCCACTTT
cdr3_aa: CSASRQDNSPLHF

clone_size: .
j_call: TRBJ2-3
v_call: TRBV20-1
d_call: .
cdr3_nt: TGCAGTGCTACCCGGTCGAGGGGGGCGGGGGATACGCAGTATTTT
cdr3_aa: CSATRSRGAGDTQYF

clone_size: .
j_call: TRBJ1-1
v_call: TRBV6-4
d_call: .
cdr3_nt: TGTGCCAGCAGTGACCTCCCGAGGGTCAACACTGAAGCTTTCTTT
cdr3_aa: CASSDLPRVNTEAFF

clone_size: .
j_call: TRBJ2-1
v_call: TRBV12-3/TRBV12-4
d_call: TRBD2
cdr3_nt: TGTGCCAGCAGTTTAATCTCTAGACTAGCGGGGGTCTCCTACAATGAGCAGTTCTTC
cdr3_aa: CASSLISRLAGVSYNEQFF

clone_size: few
j_call: TRBJ2-1
v_call: TRBV7-7
d_call: TRBD1
cdr3_nt: TGTGCCAGCAGCTCAGGGACAGGGCGGGCCAACAATGAGCAGTTCTTC
cdr3_aa: CASSSGTGRANNEQFF

clone_size: few
j_call: TRBJ2-4
v_call: TRBV12-3/TRBV12-4
d_call: .
cdr3_nt: TGTGCCAGCAGCCGAGGCCGGGGGCAGGGTGCCAAAAACATTCAGTACTTC
cdr3_aa: CASSRGRGQGAKNIQYF

clone_size: .
j_call: TRBJ1-2
v_call: TRBV5-1
d_call: TRBD1
cdr3_nt: TGCGCCAGCAGCTTGGGGACAGGGGCCGGCTACACCTTC
cdr3_aa: CASSLGTGAGYTF

clone_size: few
j_call: TRBJ2-5
v_call: TRBV7-7
d_call: .
cdr3_nt: TGTGCCAGCAGCTTAGGCCTCCGGGCCGGGACGAGAAGAGAGACCCAGTACTTC
cdr3_aa: CASSLGLRAGTRRETQYF

clone_size: .
j_call: TRBJ1-2
v_call: TRBV13
d_call: .
cdr3_nt: TGTGCCAGCAGCCTCCCGGGGGGAGGCGGCTACACCTTC
cdr3_aa: CASSLPGGGGYTF

clone_size: few
j_call: TRBJ2-5
v_call: TRBV7-2
d_call: .
cdr3_nt: TGTGCCAGCAGCCCATCGACGGAGACCCAGTACTTC
cdr3_aa: CASSPSTETQYF

clone_size: .
j_call: TRBJ2-4
v_call: TRBV3-1
d_call: TRBD1
cdr3_nt: TGTGCCAGCAGCCAAGCCCGGGACAGGGGGAGGAACATTCAGTACTTC
cdr3_aa: CASSQARDRGRNIQYF

clone_size: .
j_call: TRBJ2-3
v_call: TRBV12-3/TRBV12-4
d_call: TRBD2
cdr3_nt: TGTGCCAGCAGTTCTCGGGGGGGTTCTAGCACAGATACGCAGTATTTT
cdr3_aa: CASSSRGGSSTDTQYF

clone_size: .
j_call: TRBJ2-3
v_call: TRBV12-3/TRBV12-4
d_call: .
cdr3_nt: TGTGCCAGCAGTTTTTCGACTAGCACAGATACGCAGTATTTT
cdr3_aa: CASSFSTSTDTQYF

clone_size: .
j_call: TRBJ2-7
v_call: TRBV10-3
d_call: TRBD1
cdr3_nt: TGTGCCATCAGGACCAGGGGGTGGGAGCAGTACTTC
cdr3_aa: CAIRTRGWEQYF

clone_size: once
j_call: TRBJ2-1
v_call: TRBV7-2
d_call: .
cdr3_nt: TGTGCCAGCAGCCAATATTTGGGTGAGCAGTTCTTC
cdr3_aa: CASSQYLGEQFF

clone_size: .
j_call: TRBJ2-5
v_call: TRBV3-1
d_call: .
cdr3_nt: TGTGCCAGCAGCCGAGGCGGCGGTGCAAGGGAGACCCAGTACTTC
cdr3_aa: CASSRGGGARETQYF

clone_size: .
j_call: TRBJ2-4
v_call: TRBV3-1
d_call: .
cdr3_nt: TGTGCCAGCAGTCAAACCCCCCAGCGGGTAAAAAACATTCAGTACTTC
cdr3_aa: CASSQTPQRVKNIQYF

clone_size: few
j_call: TRBJ2-6
v_call: TRBV6-2/TRBV6-3
d_call: .
cdr3_nt: TGTGCCAGCAGTTACTTGTCGGACCCTGGGGCCAACGTCCTGACTTTC
cdr3_aa: CASSYLSDPGANVLTF

clone_size: .
j_call: TRBJ2-3
v_call: TRBV7-2
d_call: TRBD2
cdr3_nt: TGTGCCAGCAGCAGAACGACTAGCGGAAGCACAGATACGCAGTATTTT
cdr3_aa: CASSRTTSGSTDTQYF

clone_size: .
j_call: TRBJ2-1
v_call: TRBV20-1
d_call: TRBD2
cdr3_nt: TGCAGTGCCCCGACTAGCGGGGGGCAGGGGAGTGAGCAGTTCTTC
cdr3_aa: CSAPTSGGQGSEQFF

clone_size: .
j_call: TRBJ1-4
v_call: TRBV12-3/TRBV12-4
d_call: .
cdr3_nt: TGTGCCAGCAGTCGGGAGAGCTACGGGAGCAAAAAACTGTTTTTT
cdr3_aa: CASSRESYGSKKLFF

clone_size: .
j_call: TRBJ2-7
v_call: TRBV4-2
d_call: .
cdr3_nt: TGTGCCAGCAGTCGTACGGCGGGGGCCGTCCCCTACGAGCAGTACTTC
cdr3_aa: CASSRTAGAVPYEQYF

clone_size: .
j_call: TRBJ2-3
v_call: TRBV29-1
d_call: .
cdr3_nt: TGCAGCGTTTCCCGGCCTGCCCCCACAGATACGCAGTATTTT
cdr3_aa: CSVSRPAPTDTQYF

clone_size: few
j_call: TRBJ2-7
v_call: TRBV29-1
d_call: TRBD1
cdr3_nt: TGCAGCGTTGTGACAGGGGTAGCCGAGCAGTACTTC
cdr3_aa: CSVVTGVAEQYF

clone_size: .
j_call: TRBJ2-3
v_call: TRBV5-1
d_call: TRBD1
cdr3_nt: TGCGCCAGCAGCCCGGGACAGGGAGGCCCTAGCACAGATACGCAGTATTTT
cdr3_aa: CASSPGQGGPSTDTQYF

clone_size: .
j_call: TRBJ1-2
v_call: TRBV12-3/TRBV12-4
d_call: .
cdr3_nt: TGTGCCAGCAGTCCCGGGGGCTCTTCGGGGGGCTACACCTTC
cdr3_aa: CASSPGGSSGGYTF

clone_size: .
j_call: TRBJ2-3
v_call: TRBV10-3
d_call: .
cdr3_nt: TGTGCCATCAGTGAGTCGTCGGGGGTTAGATTATATACGCAGTATTTT
cdr3_aa: CAISESSGVRLYTQYF

clone_size: .
j_call: TRBJ2-1
v_call: TRBV29-1
d_call: TRBD2
cdr3_nt: TGCAGCGTTGAACAGCGGGAGGAGTTCTTC
cdr3_aa: CSVEQREEFF

clone_size: .
j_call: TRBJ2-5
v_call: TRBV5-8
d_call: .
cdr3_nt: TGTGCCAGCAGCTTCGTGGTGTGGGAGACCCAGTACTTC
cdr3_aa: CASSFVVWETQYF

clone_size: few
j_call: TRBJ1-4
v_call: TRBV4-2
d_call: TRBD1
cdr3_nt: TGTGCCAGCAGCCAAGGTGGGACAGGCGGGGAAAAACTGTTTTTT
cdr3_aa: CASSQGGTGGEKLFF

clone_size: .
j_call: TRBJ1-1
v_call: TRBV3-1
d_call: .
cdr3_nt: TGTGCCAGCAACGACGGGGCGGTGCAAACTGAAGCTTTCTTT
cdr3_aa: CASNDGAVQTEAFF

clone_size: .
j_call: TRBJ2-1
v_call: TRBV20-1
d_call: TRBD2
cdr3_nt: TGCAGTGCTAGAGATAGGACTAGCGGGGTACACAATGAGCAGTTCTTC
cdr3_aa: CSARDRTSGVHNEQFF

clone_size: .
j_call: TRBJ2-1
v_call: TRBV2
d_call: .
cdr3_nt: TGTGCCAGCGTGGGATACCGGGCCCCCAATGAGCAGTTCTTC
cdr3_aa: CASVGYRAPNEQFF

clone_size: .
j_call: TRBJ1-5
v_call: TRBV12-3/TRBV12-4
d_call: TRBD1
cdr3_nt: TGTGCCAGCAGTCTAAGGGTGGGACAGGGGGCGAACCAGCCCCAGCATTTT
cdr3_aa: CASSLRVGQGANQPQHF

clone_size: .
j_call: TRBJ2-1
v_call: TRBV24-1
d_call: TRBD1
cdr3_nt: TGTGCCACCAGCCAGACAGGGAGCAATGAGCAGTTCTTC
cdr3_aa: CATSQTGSNEQFF